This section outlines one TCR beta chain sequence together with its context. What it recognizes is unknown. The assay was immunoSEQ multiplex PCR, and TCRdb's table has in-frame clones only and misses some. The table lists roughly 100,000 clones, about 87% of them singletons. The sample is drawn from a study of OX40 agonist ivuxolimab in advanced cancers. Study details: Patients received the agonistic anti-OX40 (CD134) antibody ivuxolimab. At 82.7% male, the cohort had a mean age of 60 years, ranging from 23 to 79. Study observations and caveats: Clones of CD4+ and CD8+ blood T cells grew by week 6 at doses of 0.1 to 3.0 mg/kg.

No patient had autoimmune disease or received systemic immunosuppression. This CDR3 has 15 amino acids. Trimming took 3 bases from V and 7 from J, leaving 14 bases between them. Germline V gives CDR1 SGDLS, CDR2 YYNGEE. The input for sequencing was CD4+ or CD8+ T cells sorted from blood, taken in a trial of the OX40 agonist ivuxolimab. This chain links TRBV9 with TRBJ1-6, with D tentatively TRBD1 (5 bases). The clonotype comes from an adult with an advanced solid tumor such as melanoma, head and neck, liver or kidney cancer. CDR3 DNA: TGTGCCAGCAGCGCCCGGGACGCTTCAAATTCACCCCTCCACTTT. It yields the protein CASSARDASNSPLHF.